This T cell receptor beta chain was recovered during a study of CD8 T cells in ankylosing spondylitis. The table lists this clonotype with many counts. Its antigen is unknown. Study-wide points: Within peripheral blood, clones linked to disease were CD8+ and relatively rare. Some of the motif variants had earlier been found in reactive arthritis patients' fluid and blood. The study looked at matched synovial fluid samples from ankylosing spondylitis patients. Disease-linked clones were reported to be significantly enriched there.

V gave up 0 bases and J gave up 6 bases, with 10 bases separating them. The CDR3 totals 14 residues. The V gene's germline CDR1 is SGHRS and CDR2 YFSETQ. Molecular-barcoded quantitative 5'-RACE produced these TCR beta libraries. TCRdb analysed the 5' RACE reads with MiXCR anew, one entry per CDR3 protein. The table lists roughly 120,000 distinct CDR3 sequences, roughly 13% of them singletons. The source is a female donor with ankylosing spondylitis or in good health (not recorded which). This chain links TRBV5-1 with TRBJ2-1; TRBD1 might be the D (5 bases). Sequencing was carried out using blood, either unsorted or a sorted T cell fraction (not recorded which). The CDR3 region has the DNA TGCGCCAGCAGCTTGGGACAGATAGGCAATGAGCAGTTCTTC. Translating gives CASSLGQIGNEQFF.